This T cell receptor beta chain emerged from a study of blood T cell repertoires in COVID-19 (dated by TCRdb to about 2020). Describing the broader study: Samples covering the acute and convalescent phases of COVID-19 were provided by collaborators in the United States, Italy and Spain. The repertoires were released in a freely available public database meant as a resource for research on the immune response to SARS-CoV-2. Subjects who had been exposed to COVID-19, were actively infected with it, or had recovered from it provided the deeply sampled blood TCRbeta repertoires that made up the dataset. The samples were drawn from two sources: the first 160 participants of the ongoing ImmuneRACE study, and 1,000 to 1,500 subjects contributed by 6 global collaborators. The prospective study material was composed of cDNA or gDNA derived from T cells, B-cell-depleted T cells, or PBMCs. The sample metadata nearly always contained a de-identified subject ID, COVID-19 status, age in years and sex. HLA class I and class II types, where available, came from metadata supplied by the sample provider rather than from assay-based typing. Paper-wide results and their limitations: Clinical and demographic metadata were provided uncurated, with the amount varying by source and participant.

Enrolling through a virtual design, the prospective study's participants ranged in age from about 18 to 100 years and lived across about two dozen United States geographic areas. Cohort assignment in the prospective study relied on participant-reported clinical history from a screening survey and a study questionnaire. Exposed participants had been in contact with someone with a PCR-confirmed or clinician-diagnosed COVID-19 case within 2 weeks of study entry. In the prospective study, mobile phlebotomists collected whole blood, serum and a nasopharyngeal or oropharyngeal swab from each participant. Additional blood draws and questionnaires over an approximately two-month period could optionally be provided by prospective study participants. Before DNA extraction, blood samples from the prospective study were shipped at room temperature or frozen. The CDR3 goes from the cysteine to the phenylalanine over 18 residues. The only DNA kept is the CDR3, 54 bases in frame from the first base. For CDR1 and CDR2, the germline V gene lists MNHEY and SVGEGT. Germline trimming amounts to 0 bases on V and 7 bases on J, with 17 as the count of junction bases outside the gene matches.

This clone was observed a single time. No cognate antigen has been identified for it. No base-level quality is on record; no much larger clone is a single base apart. The immunoSEQ Assay, a bias-controlled multiplex PCR, was used to amplify TCRbeta CDR3 regions from genomic DNA. In the paper's pipeline: The number of nucleated cells in each sample was estimated by amplification of reference gene primers within the assay. To quantify the absolute abundance of each unique TCRbeta CDR3 rearrangement, sequence reads were collapsed and filtered. For each sample, productive Simpson clonality was calculated as the square root of Simpson's diversity index across productive rearrangements. Not all clones reach the TCRdb copy of this immuneACCESS table, which keeps in-frame sequences only. Checked studies attribute under half of the gap to unresolved V genes and leave the rest unexplained. V, J and clone size are taken as reported in that table, and D and trimming were inferred from the DNA itself. This sample holds fewer than 350,000 clones; less than 85% were observed only once. 1.5% to 2% of the sample is taken by the ten largest.

This TCR was sampled from a woman in her thirties who had been exposed to COVID-19. The rearranged chain carries TRBV6-2 or TRBV6-3 and TRBJ1-1; TRBD1 fits 7 bases in the junction. Specimen: PBMCs or T cells enriched from blood (not recorded which). In nucleotides, the sequence is TGTGCCAGCAGTTACTCGCGCCGTCGACAGGGTGTAATAAATGAAGCTTTCTTT. It codes for CASSYSRRRQGVINEAFF.